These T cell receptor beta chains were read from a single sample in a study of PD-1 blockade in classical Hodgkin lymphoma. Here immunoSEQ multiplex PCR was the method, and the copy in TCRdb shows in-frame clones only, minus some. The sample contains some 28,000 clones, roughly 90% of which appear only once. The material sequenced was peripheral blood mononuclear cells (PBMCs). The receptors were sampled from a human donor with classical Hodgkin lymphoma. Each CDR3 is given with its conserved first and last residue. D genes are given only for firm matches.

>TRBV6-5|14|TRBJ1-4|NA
TGTGCCAGCACATTTACAGCAACTAATGAAAAACTGTTTTTT
CASTFTATNEKLFF
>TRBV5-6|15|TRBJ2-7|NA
TGTGCCAGCAGCTTGGCGCCCGGGCTGGAGAGGGAGCAGTACTTC
CASSLAPGLEREQYF
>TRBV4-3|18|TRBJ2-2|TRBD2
TGCGCCAGCAGCCGACAGGGTCCGGGACTAGCGGACACCGGGGAGCTGTTTTTT
CASSRQGPGLADTGELFF
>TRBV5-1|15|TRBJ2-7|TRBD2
TGCGCCAGCAGCTATGGACTAGCGGGAGTAGGCGAGCAGTACTTC
CASSYGLAGVGEQYF
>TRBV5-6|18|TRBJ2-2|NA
TGTGCCAGCAGCTTGGGGGTCGCGAGGCCAGAAAACACCGGGGAGCTGTTTTTT
CASSLGVARPENTGELFF
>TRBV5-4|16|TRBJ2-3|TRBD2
TGTGCCAGCAGCTCCAAACTAGCGGGGGTTTTGGATACGCAGTATTTT
CASSSKLAGVLDTQYF
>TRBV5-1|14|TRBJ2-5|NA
TGCGCCAGCAGCTTCGCGGCCACAGGGGAGACCCAGTACTTC
CASSFAATGETQYF
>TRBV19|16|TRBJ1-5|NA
TGTGCCAGTAGTATAGAGGGACTACCCTCAGTACAGCCCCAGCATTTT
CASSIEGLPSVQPQHF
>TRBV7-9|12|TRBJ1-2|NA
TGTGCCAGCCACGGTACGGGCTATGGCTACACCTTC
CASHGTGYGYTF
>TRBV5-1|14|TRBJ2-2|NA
TGCGCCAGCGGATATACAAGGGGATCCGGGGAGCTGTTTTTT
CASGYTRGSGELFF
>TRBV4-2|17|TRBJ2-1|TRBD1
TGTGCCAGCAGCCAAGGGGTCGCGGACAGGGGAGGGAGTGAGCAGTTCTTC
CASSQGVADRGGSEQFF